The clone carrying this T cell receptor beta chain was counted ten times or more. Library construction for TCR beta used iRepertoire HTBI primers and Arm-PCR of CDR3 regions. TCRdb independently ran MiXCR on the multiplex PCR reads; one entry per CDR3 protein. The sample includes 520,000 or so distinct CDR3 sequences, around 12% seen only once; the top ten take around 10%. This CDR3 is built from 13 residues. V gave up 4 bases and J gave up 2 bases, with 9 bases separating them. The V gene's germline CDR1 is MDHEN and CDR2 SYDVKM. The sample comes from a study of regulatory T cells in long-lasting Graves disease. The time point was: newly diagnosed GD, antithyroid drugs for less than 3 months. The authors made the TCR library using RNA they extracted from PBMCs. These data were also filed under a second study, of T cells in Graves' hyperthyroidism and ophthalmopathy.

The starting material was peripheral blood mononuclear cells (PBMCs), obtained at new diagnosis, from a patient treated with antithyroid drugs. This rearrangement joins TRBV28 to TRBJ2-7; a possible D gene is TRBD1 (5 bases). This TCR was recovered from a woman under 40 with Graves disease. This chain's CDR3 is CASSSPRAYEQYF. The CDR3 DNA is TGTGCCAGCAGTTCCCCCAGGGCCTACGAGCAGTACTTC.